This T cell receptor beta chain stems from a study of Ad26.COV2.S vaccination and SARS-CoV-2 variants. Points from the study as a whole: TCR breadth and depth analyses may have underestimated total T cell responses. It was vaccine recipients, not placebo recipients, who had the higher spike-specific TCR breadth. Reports say spike-specific CD8+ and CD4+ T cell responses covered substantial breadth after vaccination.

The data were produced by immunoSEQ multiplex PCR, yet TCRdb's version contains in-frame clones alone and is incomplete. Here the sample spans about 180,000 clones, around nine tenths being singletons. Note on this clone: Its target is unknown.

The CDR3 consists of 13 residues. The V end was cut by 0 bases, the J end by 14 bases, with 14 bases between. Germline-derived CDR1 and CDR2 are LNHDA and SQIVND (reference sequence). The starting material was peripheral blood, obtained after recovery from COVID-19. V and J are TRBV19 and TRBJ1-5, with D hard to call. This clonotype originated in a human donor who had recovered from COVID-19. CDR3 residues: CASSIDRRSHEHF. The DNA for the CDR3 is TGTGCCAGTAGTATAGATCGCCGTTCGCATGAGCATTTT.